The rows below give T cell receptor beta chains drawn from one sample of a study of cytomegalovirus exposure and HLA in healthy donors. Repertoires were generated with immunoSEQ multiplex PCR, while TCRdb's copy carries only in-frame clones and drops some. The data show about 110,000 clones, over 60% seen once. Source material: PBMCs. These TCRs come from a woman younger than 45 in good health and CMV-seronegative. Each CDR3 is given with its conserved first and last residue. Fields, in order: CDR3 DNA, CDR3 protein, D gene, clone size, V gene, J gene. A D gene is named only where the DNA matches it firmly. Rows give clone size only sometimes, using once, few, many, or a class for an expanded clone.

CDR3 DNA: TGCAGCGTATCGGGACAGGGGGCAGGCTATGGCTACACCTTC
CDR3 protein: CSVSGQGAGYGYTF
D gene: TRBD1
clone size: few
V gene: TRBV29-1
J gene: TRBJ1-2

CDR3 DNA: TGTGCCAGCAGTTTAAAGGACAGTACCTACGAGCAGTACTTC
CDR3 protein: CASSLKDSTYEQYF
D gene: -
clone size: -
V gene: TRBV27
J gene: TRBJ2-7

CDR3 DNA: TGTGCCAGCAGTTTACGGCGGGGGGGCACAGATACGCAGTATTTT
CDR3 protein: CASSLRRGGTDTQYF
D gene: TRBD2
clone size: once
V gene: TRBV27
J gene: TRBJ2-3

CDR3 DNA: TGTGCCAGCAGTCTCCGGGAGTGGGAGCTGTTTTTT
CDR3 protein: CASSLREWELFF
D gene: -
clone size: -
V gene: TRBV28
J gene: TRBJ2-2

CDR3 DNA: TGTGCCAGCAGCTCTAGATACGAGCAGTACTTC
CDR3 protein: CASSSRYEQYF
D gene: -
clone size: -
V gene: TRBV5-6
J gene: TRBJ2-7

CDR3 DNA: TGCAGCGTTGTATTGGGACAGGACGGCTACGAGCAGTACTTC
CDR3 protein: CSVVLGQDGYEQYF
D gene: TRBD1
clone size: -
V gene: TRBV29-1
J gene: TRBJ2-7

CDR3 DNA: TGTGCCAGCAGCTTAGCGGCAGGGAATAATTCACCCCTCCACTTT
CDR3 protein: CASSLAAGNNSPLHF
D gene: -
clone size: -
V gene: TRBV7-2
J gene: TRBJ1-6

CDR3 DNA: TGTGCCAGCCTTAGCTCCGGGGGGGCGAACACCGGGGAGCTGTTTTTT
CDR3 protein: CASLSSGGANTGELFF
D gene: TRBD2
clone size: -
V gene: TRBV2
J gene: TRBJ2-2

CDR3 DNA: TGTGCCAGCTCCCCCAGGGGGCTATACGAGCAGTACTTC
CDR3 protein: CASSPRGLYEQYF
D gene: TRBD1
clone size: -
V gene: TRBV27
J gene: TRBJ2-7

CDR3 DNA: TGTGCCAGCAGCTTAACACAGGACTATGGCTACACCTTC
CDR3 protein: CASSLTQDYGYTF
D gene: -
clone size: -
V gene: TRBV7-9
J gene: TRBJ1-2

CDR3 DNA: TGCAGCGTCGAACAGAAAACAAACACTGAAGCTTTCTTT
CDR3 protein: CSVEQKTNTEAFF
D gene: -
clone size: -
V gene: TRBV29-1
J gene: TRBJ1-1

CDR3 DNA: TGTGCCAGCAGCTCCAGCGGGAGTATACAGGGTACGCAGTATTTT
CDR3 protein: CASSSSGSIQGTQYF
D gene: TRBD2
clone size: -
V gene: TRBV7-2
J gene: TRBJ2-3

CDR3 DNA: TGTGCCAGCAGTTACCAGGGAATCTCGGAGCAGTACTTC
CDR3 protein: CASSYQGISEQYF
D gene: -
clone size: once
V gene: TRBV6-5
J gene: TRBJ2-7

CDR3 DNA: TGTGCCAGCAGCTTAGATGGCGGCGGGGAGCTGTTTTTT
CDR3 protein: CASSLDGGGELFF
D gene: -
clone size: -
V gene: TRBV7-2
J gene: TRBJ2-2

CDR3 DNA: TGTGCCAGCAGCCCGGGACTAGCGGGGGACCTCGGGGCTGAGCAGTTCTTC
CDR3 protein: CASSPGLAGDLGAEQFF
D gene: TRBD2
clone size: -
V gene: TRBV5-4
J gene: TRBJ2-1

CDR3 DNA: TGTGCTAGCAGCCAAGGACTAGCGCATAGCACAGATACGCAGTATTTT
CDR3 protein: CASSQGLAHSTDTQYF
D gene: TRBD2
clone size: few
V gene: TRBV7-7
J gene: TRBJ2-3

CDR3 DNA: TGTGCCAGCAGCTTACACCGCGTCACCGGGGAGCTGTTTTTT
CDR3 protein: CASSLHRVTGELFF
D gene: -
clone size: -
V gene: TRBV7-2
J gene: TRBJ2-2

CDR3 DNA: TGTGCCAGTACCCGGCCAGGGGTAGGGTACACTGAAGCTTTCTTT
CDR3 protein: CASTRPGVGYTEAFF
D gene: -
clone size: few
V gene: TRBV6-1
J gene: TRBJ1-1

CDR3 DNA: TGTGCCATCAGTGAGTCTACTAGCGGGAATGAGCAGTTCTTC
CDR3 protein: CAISESTSGNEQFF
D gene: TRBD2
clone size: -
V gene: TRBV10-3
J gene: TRBJ2-1

CDR3 DNA: TGTGCCAGCAGTTTTTCTATCGGGGAGCTGTTTTTT
CDR3 protein: CASSFSIGELFF
D gene: -
clone size: -
V gene: TRBV28
J gene: TRBJ2-2

CDR3 DNA: TGTGCCAGCAGTGCCGACAGGGCGGCCAACGTCCTGACTTTC
CDR3 protein: CASSADRAANVLTF
D gene: TRBD1
clone size: -
V gene: TRBV28
J gene: TRBJ2-6

CDR3 DNA: TGTGCCAGCAGCTTCGATTACCGGGTCCAAGCCTTC
CDR3 protein: CASSFDYRVQAF
D gene: -
clone size: -
V gene: TRBV7-2
J gene: TRBJ2-7

CDR3 DNA: TGTGCCAGCAGCTCAGACAGGGCGAACACTGAAGCTTTCTTT
CDR3 protein: CASSSDRANTEAFF
D gene: TRBD1
clone size: -
V gene: TRBV7-7
J gene: TRBJ1-1

CDR3 DNA: TGTGCCAGCAGCCCGGGACAGGGGGATCGCAATCAGCCCCAGCATTTT
CDR3 protein: CASSPGQGDRNQPQHF
D gene: TRBD1
clone size: -
V gene: TRBV7-2
J gene: TRBJ1-5

CDR3 DNA: TGTGCCAGCAGCCAAGAGAAGGTAGCGGGGAGCTCCTACAATGAGCAGTTCTTC
CDR3 protein: CASSQEKVAGSSYNEQFF
D gene: TRBD2
clone size: -
V gene: TRBV4-2
J gene: TRBJ2-1

CDR3 DNA: TGTGCCAGCAGCGACAATCTATGGAACACTGAAGCTTTCTTT
CDR3 protein: CASSDNLWNTEAFF
D gene: -
clone size: few
V gene: TRBV6-1
J gene: TRBJ1-1

CDR3 DNA: TGTGCCAGCAGGCTAGCAAAGAACACCGGGGAGCTGTTTTTT
CDR3 protein: CASRLAKNTGELFF
D gene: -
clone size: -
V gene: TRBV7-9
J gene: TRBJ2-2

CDR3 DNA: TGTGCCAGCAGGCTCCGGGAACCGTATGAAAAACTGTTTTTT
CDR3 protein: CASRLREPYEKLFF
D gene: -
clone size: -
V gene: TRBV5-8
J gene: TRBJ1-4

CDR3 DNA: TGTGCCAGCAGCTTAGGGTTGAGGAGCAATCAGCCCCAGCATTTT
CDR3 protein: CASSLGLRSNQPQHF
D gene: -
clone size: -
V gene: TRBV7-2
J gene: TRBJ1-5

CDR3 DNA: TGCAGCGTTGAAGATCGTAGGGGTGGTACCGGGGAGCTGTTTTTT
CDR3 protein: CSVEDRRGGTGELFF
D gene: -
clone size: -
V gene: TRBV29-1
J gene: TRBJ2-2

CDR3 DNA: TGTGCCAGCAGCTGGAGGGGACAGAGCTACGAGCAGTACTTC
CDR3 protein: CASSWRGQSYEQYF
D gene: -
clone size: -
V gene: TRBV5-4
J gene: TRBJ2-7

CDR3 DNA: TGTGCCAGCATGAATACAGGGGCCAAAAACATTCAGTACTTC
CDR3 protein: CASMNTGAKNIQYF
D gene: -
clone size: -
V gene: TRBV6-6
J gene: TRBJ2-4

CDR3 DNA: TGTGCCAGCAGCCAAGAAGGGACTAGCCCCTACGAGCAGTACTTC
CDR3 protein: CASSQEGTSPYEQYF
D gene: TRBD2
clone size: few
V gene: TRBV4-2
J gene: TRBJ2-7

CDR3 DNA: TGTGCCAGCCAAACCCGGACAGGGCTCGGGGAAAAACTGTTTTTT
CDR3 protein: CASQTRTGLGEKLFF
D gene: TRBD1
clone size: -
V gene: TRBV25-1
J gene: TRBJ1-4

CDR3 DNA: TGTGCCAGCAGTGAAGGGGGAGGGGTAGGCTACGAGCAGTACTTC
CDR3 protein: CASSEGGGVGYEQYF
D gene: TRBD2
clone size: -
V gene: TRBV2
J gene: TRBJ2-7

CDR3 DNA: TGTGCCAGCAGTTCGACAGGGTTATACGAGCAGTACTTC
CDR3 protein: CASSSTGLYEQYF
D gene: TRBD1
clone size: -
V gene: TRBV6-5
J gene: TRBJ2-7

CDR3 DNA: TGTGCCAGCAGCTTAGTTGGACAGGAGTTCAATGAGCAGTTCTTC
CDR3 protein: CASSLVGQEFNEQFF
D gene: TRBD1
clone size: once
V gene: TRBV11-1
J gene: TRBJ2-1

CDR3 DNA: TGTGCCAGCTCACCACTCCTTGGAGGGGACGCTTTCTTT
CDR3 protein: CASSPLLGGDAFF
D gene: -
clone size: few
V gene: TRBV18
J gene: TRBJ1-1

CDR3 DNA: TGTGCCAGCAGCTTGGAGGGGAGGCGCGAGCAGTACTTC
CDR3 protein: CASSLEGRREQYF
D gene: -
clone size: -
V gene: TRBV5-4
J gene: TRBJ2-7

CDR3 DNA: TGTGCCAGTAGTATAGAAACCTCGCGGGGGGAGTTTTTT
CDR3 protein: CASSIETSRGEFF
D gene: TRBD2
clone size: -
V gene: TRBV19
J gene: TRBJ2-2

CDR3 DNA: TGTGCCAGCAGTTACTCCAAGGTAGCCACTGAAGCTTTCTTT
CDR3 protein: CASSYSKVATEAFF
D gene: -
clone size: -
V gene: TRBV6-5
J gene: TRBJ1-1

CDR3 DNA: TGTGCCAGCAGACCCTTGACAGGAATCACTGAAGCTTTCTTT
CDR3 protein: CASRPLTGITEAFF
D gene: -
clone size: -
V gene: TRBV14
J gene: TRBJ1-1

CDR3 DNA: TGTGCCAGCAGCATGGGAGGGGGGGCGAGACCCCAGCATTTT
CDR3 protein: CASSMGGGARPQHF
D gene: -
clone size: -
V gene: TRBV7-8
J gene: TRBJ1-5

CDR3 DNA: TGTGCCAGCCTCGGGATGGCTAGGCTTGGCTACACCTTC
CDR3 protein: CASLGMARLGYTF
D gene: -
clone size: -
V gene: TRBV2
J gene: TRBJ1-2

CDR3 DNA: TGTGCCAGCAGCTTAGAACCAGGGGCCCCACCGTACAATGAGCAGTTCTTC
CDR3 protein: CASSLEPGAPPYNEQFF
D gene: -
clone size: -
V gene: TRBV7-2
J gene: TRBJ2-1

CDR3 DNA: TGCAGTATGGGGGAGGCAGATACGCAGTATTTT
CDR3 protein: CSMGEADTQYF
D gene: -
clone size: few
V gene: TRBV29-1
J gene: TRBJ2-3

CDR3 DNA: TGTGCCAGCAGCTTAGGGAGGACAGGGGGCAATCAGCCCCAGCATTTT
CDR3 protein: CASSLGRTGGNQPQHF
D gene: TRBD1
clone size: -
V gene: TRBV11-2
J gene: TRBJ1-5

CDR3 DNA: TGTGCCAGCAGCCCGGACAGGGGGCTACCTGGAAACACCATATATTTT
CDR3 protein: CASSPDRGLPGNTIYF
D gene: TRBD1
clone size: -
V gene: TRBV2
J gene: TRBJ1-3

CDR3 DNA: TGTGCCAGCAGGCCCGGGACAGGGGGCAATCAGCCCCAGCATTTT
CDR3 protein: CASRPGTGGNQPQHF
D gene: TRBD1
clone size: -
V gene: TRBV6-1
J gene: TRBJ1-5

CDR3 DNA: TGTGCCAGCAGTCGGAGCCAAAATTCACCCCTCCACTTT
CDR3 protein: CASSRSQNSPLHF
D gene: -
clone size: -
V gene: TRBV6-5
J gene: TRBJ1-6

CDR3 DNA: TGTGCCAGCAGCGCCGGGACTACCCCAGGAGAGACCCAGTACTTC
CDR3 protein: CASSAGTTPGETQYF
D gene: TRBD2
clone size: -
V gene: TRBV9
J gene: TRBJ2-5

CDR3 DNA: TGTGCCAGCTCACCCCCAGGGGGCCACTACGAGCAGTACTTC
CDR3 protein: CASSPPGGHYEQYF
D gene: TRBD1
clone size: -
V gene: TRBV18
J gene: TRBJ2-7